The clone carrying this T cell receptor beta chain was detected ten times or more. The source of the sample is a study of T cell repertoires in cytomegalovirus infection. The CDR3 loop spans 15 amino acids. Germline CDR1 LNHDA, CDR2 SQIVND (reference sequence). The V end lost 7 bases, the J end lost 2 bases, and 15 bases lay between the germline ends. TCRdb re-called the reads with MiXCR, one entry per CDR3 protein. The sample carries about 130,000 distinct CDR3 sequences, 7.5% to 9% recorded once. Material: PBMCs. This receptor was obtained from a human donor in good health (CMV status not recorded). Some clones in this sample may be carry-over from other donors' samples. The chain links TRBV19 to TRBJ2-1; the D gene is possibly TRBD1 (5 bases). This CDR3 reads CASNQQASTYNEQFF. The CDR3 region has the DNA TGTGCCAGTAACCAACAGGCCTCTACCTACAATGAGCAGTTCTTC.